These 31 T cell receptor beta chains share one sample of origin, sequenced in a study of blood T cell repertoires in COVID-19. The protocol was immunoSEQ multiplex PCR, while the TCRdb copy is restricted to in-frame clones and leaves out a portion. The sample lists approximately 280,000 clones, 75% to 90% occurring once. Specimen: peripheral blood. Receptors originate from a man in his fifties or sixties with acute or convalescent COVID-19.

This chain joins TRBV20-1 and TRBJ1-2; D is uncertain. Germline CDR1 DFQATT, CDR2 SNEGSKA (reference sequence). Trimming took off 0 bases at V and 10 bases at J, with 9 bases between the two ends. The CDR3 extends over 11 amino acids. The CDR3 sequence: CSARDQRVYTF. CDR3 in DNA: TGCAGTGCTAGAGATCAGAGGGTCTACACCTTC.

A single count supports this clone. The V gene is TRBV2, the J gene TRBJ1-2; 9 nucleotides align to TRBD1. Germline CDR1 reads SNHLY; CDR2 reads FYNNEI. V lost 8 bases to trimming and J lost 2 bases; unmatched junction nucleotides: 6. CDR3 size: 14 residues. CDR3 amino acids: CASGTGGLNYGYTF. The CDR3 bases are TGTGCCAGCGGAACAGGGGGCTTAAACTATGGCTACACCTTC. The whole variable domain, remainder taken from reference TRBV2 and TRBJ1-2, is EPEVTQTPSHQVTQMGQEVILRCVPISNHLYFYWYRQILGQKVEFLVSFYNNEISEKSEIFDDQFSVERPDGSNFTLKIRSTKLEDSAMYFCASGTGGLNYGYTFGSGTRLTVV.

The rearrangement joins TRBV9 to TRBJ1-1; the D gene is possibly TRBD1 (5 bases). The V gene's germline CDR1 is SGDLS and CDR2 YYNGEE. This CDR3 contains 14 residues. With 4 bases removed from V and 0 bases from J, the gap between germline ends came to 10 bases. The CDR3 here is CASSPRGVNTEAFF. The CDR3 DNA sequence: TGTGCCAGCAGCCCCCGGGGGGTGAACACTGAAGCTTTCTTT.

The chain employs TRBV30 and TRBJ1-1, with 7 bases matching TRBD1. Germline CDR1 and CDR2: GTSNPN and SVGIG (reference sequence). The trim removed 7 bases at V and 4 bases at J, leaving 3 bases unmatched. This CDR3 has 11 amino acids. CDR3 DNA: TGTGCCTTATACAGGGGCACTGAAGCTTTCTTT. It is translated as CALYRGTEAFF.

The chain links TRBV30 to TRBJ2-2; 14 bases align to TRBD2. The trim removed 3 bases at V and 6 bases at J, leaving 6 bases unmatched. Germline V gives CDR1 GTSNPN, CDR2 SVGIG (reference sequence). This CDR3 is built from 16 residues. Here the CDR3 reads CAWRRLAGGLPGELFF. The DNA of the CDR3 is TGTGCCTGGAGGCGACTAGCGGGGGGGCTCCCCGGGGAGCTGTTTTTT.

The rearrangement joins TRBV12-3 or TRBV12-4 to TRBJ1-3; D call uncertain. The CDR3 covers 13 residues. Trimming removed 5 bases at V and 6 bases at J, with 11 bases between. This CDR3 reads CASSPGTANTIYF. The CDR3 DNA reads TGTGCCAGCAGTCCGGGAACTGCAAACACCATATATTTT.

The J gene is TRBJ1-2, the V gene TRBV9, with D perhaps matching TRBD1 (6 bases). Trimming left V 3 bases short and J 2 bases short, with 14 bases between. The CDR3 length is 15 residues. Looked up from germline, CDR1 is SGDLS and CDR2 is YYNGEE. The CDR3 reads CASSAPSTGNYGYTF. The CDR3 DNA reads as TGTGCCAGCAGCGCCCCATCAACAGGGAACTATGGCTACACCTTC.

The chain employs TRBV27 and TRBJ2-7; a weak D match, TRBD1 (5 bases). This CDR3 spans 13 amino acids. Germline V gene sequence: CDR1 MNHEY, CDR2 SMNVEV (reference sequence). The ends were cut back, 6 bases at V and 3 bases at J, with 12 bases in the middle. The CDR3 bases are TGTGCCAGCAGGTCAGGGTTTGGCTACGAGCAGTACTTC. Encoded protein: CASRSGFGYEQYF.

The chain employs TRBV27 and TRBJ2-3; D is possibly TRBD1 (6 bases). V lost 2 bases to trimming and J lost 9 bases, with 12 bases between them. The germline V gene encodes CDR1 MNHEY and CDR2 SMNVEV (reference sequence). The CDR3 spans 13 residues. The CDR3 DNA reads TGTGCCAGCAGTTTACTCGACAGGAGGACGCAGTATTTT. Amino acids: CASSLLDRRTQYF.

The chain recombines TRBV11-2 with TRBJ1-2, with unresolved D. Trimming removed 0 bases from V and 7 bases from J, with 18 bases in between. Germline V lookup: CDR1 SGHAT, CDR2 FQNNGV. CDR3 length equals 16 residues. DNA of the CDR3: TGTGCCAGCAGCTTAGATCTAAACGGAGGGTTAAGTGGCTACACCTTC. It specifies CASSLDLNGGLSGYTF.

The chain has TRBV11-3 and TRBJ2-5, with D possibly matching TRBD1 (6 bases). This CDR3 has 14 amino acids. The V gene's germline CDR1 is SGHNT and CDR2 YENEEA. Trimming cost V 2 bases and J 5 bases, with 12 bases left between them. CDR3 loop: CASSLRGYGETQYF. In DNA form, the CDR3 reads TGTGCCAGCAGCTTAAGGGGGTATGGGGAGACCCAGTACTTC.

The rearrangement joins TRBV18 to TRBJ1-3; no clear D. This CDR3 is 15 amino acids long. The germline V gene encodes CDR1 KGHSH and CDR2 LQKENI. The V and J ends lost 0 bases and 2 bases respectively, with 8 bases between them. The DNA for the CDR3 is TGTGCCAGCTCACCACCTGCGTTCGCTGGAAACACCATATATTTT. It encodes CASSPPAFAGNTIYF. Filled out from reference TRBV18 and TRBJ1-3, the complete variable domain reads NAGVMQNPRHLVRRRGQEARLRCSPMKGHSHVYWYRQLPEEGLKFMVYLQKENIIDESGMPKERFSAEFPKEGPSILRIQQVVRGDSAAYFCASSPPAFAGNTIYFGEGSWLTVV.

The V gene is TRBV7-3, the J gene TRBJ2-1, with D tentatively TRBD2 (6 bases). V was shortened by 3 bases and J by 7 bases, with 13 bases between the two germline ends. Per germline, CDR1 SGHTA and CDR2 FQGTGA. The CDR3 sequence is 14 residues long. DNA for the CDR3: TGTGCCAGCAGCTTGCGGGGCCTTATGAATGAGCAGTTCTTC. It specifies CASSLRGLMNEQFF.

The chain is built from TRBV6-5 and TRBJ1-6; weak D call: TRBD1 (5 bases). The germline V gene encodes CDR1 MNHEY and CDR2 SVGAGI. V was trimmed by 6 bases and J by 9 bases, leaving 15 bases between them. This CDR3 spans 14 amino acids. The CDR3, as DNA: TGTGCCAGCAGCCCCGGGACTGACGTTTCACCCCTCCACTTT. Translation gives CASSPGTDVSPLHF.

The V gene is TRBV5-1, the J gene TRBJ1-1; no firm D call. The germline CDR1 and CDR2 sequences are SGHRS and YFSETQ. CDR3 length: 14 residues. V lost 3 bases, J lost 4 bases, and 13 bases lay in between. The CDR3 is CASSYRPAGTEAFF. For the CDR3, the DNA is TGCGCCAGCAGCTATCGACCGGCGGGCACTGAAGCTTTCTTT. Based on the CDR3 plus reference TRBV5-1 and TRBJ1-1, the full variable domain is KAGVTQTPRYLIKTRGQQVTLSCSPISGHRSVSWYQQTPGQGLQFLFEYFSETQRNKGNFPGRFSGRQFSNSRSEMNVSTLELGDSALYLCASSYRPAGTEAFFGQGTRLTVV.

This chain uses TRBV3-1 (or the pseudogene TRBV3-2) with TRBJ1-2, with 10 bases fitting TRBD1. The germline V gene has CDR1 LGHDT and CDR2 YNNKEL (reference sequence). The junction had 8 bases not matched to a gene; V was cut back by 6 bases and J by 7 bases. The CDR3 is made up of 14 amino acids. The CDR3 DNA sequence: TGTGCCAGCAGACCTGACAGGGGGCTAGGTGGCTACACCTTC. It encodes CASRPDRGLGGYTF.

This sequence joins TRBV30 and TRBJ1-2; possibly TRBD1 for D (6 bases). Germline V CDR1 and CDR2: GTSNPN, SVGIG (reference sequence). The CDR3 loop spans 13 amino acids. V lost 4 bases and J 0 bases, leaving 9 bases between the germline ends. The CDR3 sequence: CAWIQGTNYGYTF. CDR3 nucleotides: TGTGCCTGGATCCAGGGGACTAACTATGGCTACACCTTC.

The chain joins TRBV5-6 to TRBJ2-2, with 10 bases identical to TRBD1. Trimming at V came to 4 bases and at J to 4 bases, leaving 1 base not matched to a gene. CDR1 is SGHDT, CDR2 YYEEEE, per germline. This CDR3 region has 14 residues. The CDR3 loop is CASSGDRGTGELFF. The CDR3 coding sequence is TGTGCCAGCAGCGGGGACAGGGGCACCGGGGAGCTGTTTTTT.

The J gene is TRBJ2-1, the V gene TRBV5-8; a possible D gene is TRBD1 (6 bases). V lost 4 bases to trimming and J lost 0 bases, with 17 bases between them. CDR1 is SGHTS and CDR2 is YDEGEE in the germline V gene. This CDR3 region has 17 residues. The CDR3 region is CASSPTGAGDSYNEQFF. The CDR3 region has the DNA TGTGCCAGCAGCCCCACCGGAGCAGGGGACTCCTACAATGAGCAGTTCTTC.

The chain employs TRBV14 and TRBJ2-1; D may be TRBD1 (5 bases). Trimming took 0 bases from V and 10 from J, leaving 16 bases between them. The germline V gene has CDR1 SGHDN and CDR2 FVKESK. This CDR3 region has 15 residues. CDR3 protein: CASSQESGALGEQFF. The CDR3 DNA is TGTGCCAGCAGCCAAGAATCTGGGGCCCTCGGCGAGCAGTTCTTC.

This chain connects TRBV7-3 to TRBJ2-5; D is ambiguous. Trimming shortened V by 2 bases and J by 3 bases, and 10 bases separated the two germline ends. There are 14 residues in the CDR3. The germline V gene encodes CDR1 SGHTA and CDR2 FQGTGA. CDR3 amino acids: CASSLLGRKETQYF. The CDR3 DNA reads TGTGCCAGCAGCTTACTCGGCAGGAAAGAGACCCAGTACTTC.

The V gene is TRBV5-1, the J gene TRBJ1-2, with TRBD1 identical over 9 bases. Germline-derived CDR1 and CDR2 are SGHRS and YFSETQ. This CDR3 contains 12 residues. J was trimmed by 8 bases and V by 7 bases; bases with no gene match: 6. The CDR3 DNA is TGCGCCAGCGGAGACAGGGGGGAAGGCTACACCTTC. It yields the protein CASGDRGEGYTF.

The chain is built from TRBV4-1 and TRBJ2-7, with TRBD1 matching over 8 bases. V lost 3 bases to trimming and J lost 6 bases; unmatched junction nucleotides: 1. CDR1 is MGHRA, CDR2 YSYEKL, per germline. The CDR3 loop spans 12 amino acids. DNA of the CDR3: TGCGCCAGCAGCCACGGACAGGGCGAGCAGTACTTC. The encoded protein is CASSHGQGEQYF.

The chain has TRBV6-6 and TRBJ2-7; 10 nucleotides align to TRBD1. V dropped 4 bases and J dropped 5; count of bases not matched to a gene: 5. The germline V gene encodes CDR1 MNHNY and CDR2 SVGAGI (reference sequence). The CDR3 loop spans 14 amino acids. CDR3 in DNA: TGTGCCAGCAGTTTGGGGACAGGGGTTGACGAGCAGTACTTC. Protein: CASSLGTGVDEQYF.

The chain joins TRBV18 to TRBJ2-2; D uncertain. Germline CDR1 is KGHSH and CDR2 is LQKENI. The CDR3 length is 13 residues. V shed 2 bases and J shed 7 bases, with 8 bases lying between them. Here the CDR3 DNA reads TGTGCCAGCTCACCAGCCTTCGGCGGGGAGCTGTTTTTT. Translation gives CASSPAFGGELFF.

This rearrangement joins TRBV19 to TRBJ1-2; 7 nucleotides match TRBD1. Per germline, CDR1 LNHDA and CDR2 SQIVND (reference sequence). V lost 5 bases, J lost 3 bases, and 9 bases stayed unmatched. The CDR3 sequence is 15 residues long. The DNA for the CDR3 is TGTGCCAGTAGTCCACTCCAGGGGGGCGACTATGGCTACACCTTC. It yields the protein CASSPLQGGDYGYTF.

The rearrangement joins TRBV19 to TRBJ2-5; a weak D match, TRBD1 (6 bases). The germline CDR1 and CDR2 sequences are LNHDA and SQIVND (reference sequence). The length of the CDR3 is 13 residues. Trimming shortened V by 5 bases and J by 4 bases, and 11 bases separated the two germline ends. CDR3 nucleotide sequence: TGTGCCAGTAGTGAGGGGGTAAGAGAGACCCAGTACTTC. Protein sequence: CASSEGVRETQYF.

CDR3: CASSYSGTGDYGYTF. As DNA, the CDR3 is TGTGCCAGCAGTTACTCGGGGACAGGGGACTATGGCTACACCTTC. J is TRBJ1-2 and V is TRBV6-6; 10 bases match TRBD1. With 0 bases clipped from V and 3 bases from J, the junction kept 1 base outside the gene matches. CDR3 length equals 15 residues. Germline CDR1 and CDR2: MNHNY and SVGAGI (reference sequence).

DNA for the CDR3: TGTGCCAGCAGCCTCCTCCTAGCGGGGGGCACAGATACGCAGTATTTT. This translates into CASSLLLAGGTDTQYF. The gene calls are TRBV7-6 and TRBJ2-3; 10 bases align to TRBD2. From germline, CDR1 is SGHVS and CDR2 FNYEAQ. With V trimmed by 5 bases and J by 1 base, 6 bases remained unmatched. The CDR3 is 16 residues long.

This clone was found once. The J gene is TRBJ2-3, the V gene TRBV11-3; TRBD2 matches at 9 bases. The CDR3 covers 16 residues. V lost 5 bases and J lost 1; bases outside the gene matches: 7. Germline assignment: CDR1 SGHNT and CDR2 YENEEA. The CDR3 nucleotides read TGTGCCAGCAGCCCGGGACTAGCCGAACGCACAGATACGCAGTATTTT. As protein: CASSPGLAERTDTQYF.

This chain connects TRBV9 to TRBJ1-2; D perhaps matches TRBD1 (6 bases). The V gene lost 4 bases and the J gene lost 4 bases, with 17 bases spanning the gap. This CDR3 comprises 15 residues. Germline CDR1 is SGDLS and CDR2 is YYNGEE. In DNA form, the CDR3 reads TGTGCCAGCAGCCCTGGGACATTCGATTCCTATGGCTACACCTTC. It is translated as CASSPGTFDSYGYTF.